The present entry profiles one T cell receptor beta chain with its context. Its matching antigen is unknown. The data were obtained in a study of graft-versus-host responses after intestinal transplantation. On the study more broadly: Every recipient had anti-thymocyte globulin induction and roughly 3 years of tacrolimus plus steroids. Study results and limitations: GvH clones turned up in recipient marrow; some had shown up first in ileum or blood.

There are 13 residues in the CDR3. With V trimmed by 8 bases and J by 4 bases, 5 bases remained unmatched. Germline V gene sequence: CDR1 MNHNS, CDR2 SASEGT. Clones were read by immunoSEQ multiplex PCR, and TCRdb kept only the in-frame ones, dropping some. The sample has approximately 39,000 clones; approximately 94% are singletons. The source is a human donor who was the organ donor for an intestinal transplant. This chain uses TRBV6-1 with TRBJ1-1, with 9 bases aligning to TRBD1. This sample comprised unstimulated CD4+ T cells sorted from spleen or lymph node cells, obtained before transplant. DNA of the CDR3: TGTGCCAGCTTAAGACAGGGGGGCACTGAAGCTTTCTTT. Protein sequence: CASLRQGGTEAFF.